Presented here are 10 T cell receptor beta chains from one specimen sequenced in a study of shared clonotypes between healthy human individuals. The repertoire was sequenced with immunoSEQ multiplex PCR; TCRdb's copy has only in-frame clones and lacks some. The repertoire holds 730,000 or so clones, less than 80% seen once, with approximately 1.8% in the top ten. The sequencing input was memory CD4+ T cells sorted from blood. Documented subset: CD45RA-negative fraction. These receptors were taken from a woman in her twenties or thirties in good health.

The genes are TRBV6-5 and TRBJ2-7; 14 bases agree with TRBD2. V dropped 10 bases and J dropped 4; count of bases not matched to a gene: 3. Germline lookup yields CDR1 MNHEY and CDR2 SVGAGI. CDR3 length equals 13 residues. Here the CDR3 DNA reads TGTGCCACCAGACTAGCGGGAGGGTACGAGCAGTACTTC. Translation: CATRLAGGYEQYF.

The V gene is TRBV7-7, the J gene TRBJ1-1; possible D gene TRBD1, 6 bases. Per germline, CDR1 SSHAT and CDR2 FNYEAQ (reference sequence). The CDR3 runs 13 residues. Trimming shortened V by 1 base and J by 8 bases, and 11 bases separated the two germline ends. The CDR3 loop reads CASSLDEGGEAFF. As DNA, the CDR3 is TGTGCCAGCAGCTTAGATGAGGGGGGCGAAGCTTTCTTT.

The chain carries TRBV18 and TRBJ1-4; D remains unclear. The V end lost 3 bases, the J end lost 7 bases, and 6 bases lay between the germline ends. Germline assignment: CDR1 KGHSH and CDR2 LQKENI. The CDR3 totals 12 residues. CDR3 region: CASSPYSEKLFF. As DNA, the CDR3 is TGTGCCAGCTCACCGTACTCTGAAAAACTGTTTTTT. The full variable domain, rest sourced from reference TRBV18 and TRBJ1-4, is NAGVMQNPRHLVRRRGQEARLRCSPMKGHSHVYWYRQLPEEGLKFMVYLQKENIIDESGMPKERFSAEFPKEGPSILRIQQVVRGDSAAYFCASSPYSEKLFFGSGTQLSVL.

This sequence joins TRBV2 and TRBJ1-1; D might be TRBD1 (6 bases). The CDR3 is 12 residues long. The germline V gene has CDR1 SNHLY and CDR2 FYNNEI. Deletions cut 8 bases from V and 1 base from J, with 8 bases between. The CDR3 nucleotides are TGTGCCAGCGGGGGACAGAACACTGAAGCTTTCTTT. Translation: CASGGQNTEAFF. The full variable domain, in which reference TRBV2 and TRBJ1-1 provide the parts outside the CDR3, is EPEVTQTPSHQVTQMGQEVILRCVPISNHLYFYWYRQILGQKVEFLVSFYNNEISEKSEIFDDQFSVERPDGSNFTLKIRSTKLEDSAMYFCASGGQNTEAFFGQGTRLTVV.

V gene TRBV6-6 combines with J gene TRBJ2-1, with D tentatively TRBD2 (5 bases). Germline V gene lookup returns CDR1 MNHNY and CDR2 SVGAGI (reference sequence). Trimming took off 4 bases at V and 6 bases at J, with 13 bases between the two ends. CDR3 size: 14 residues. The CDR3 DNA reads as TGTGCCAGCAGTTCATCAACTAGGATCAATGAGCAGTTCTTC. Encoded protein: CASSSSTRINEQFF.

This clone has at least ten counts. This chain connects TRBV10-1 to TRBJ2-7; TRBD1 might be the D (6 bases). CDR1 WNHNN and CDR2 SYGVQD come from the germline V gene (reference sequence). CDR3 length equals 15 residues. V was pared by 9 bases and J by 0 bases, with 18 bases between. CDR3 nucleotides: TGCGCCAGTAGAACAAGACGGGACAACTCCTACGAGCAGTACTTC. It translates to CASRTRRDNSYEQYF.

The chain combines TRBV28 with TRBJ2-3; TRBD2 might be the D (6 bases). This CDR3 comprises 16 residues. Germline V CDR1 and CDR2: MDHEN, SYDVKM. The V end was cut by 4 bases, the J end by 4 bases, with 18 bases between. The CDR3 DNA sequence: TGTGCCAGCAGTTCGGCGACTAGTTGGGGCCCAGATACGCAGTATTTT. Translated, it gives CASSSATSWGPDTQYF.

This clone was observed a handful of times. V and J are TRBV7-2 and TRBJ2-7; D may be TRBD1 or TRBD2 (5 bases each). Germline CDR1 and CDR2: SGHTA and FQGNSA. Trimming took off 5 bases at V and 3 bases at J, with 23 bases between the two ends. The CDR3 has 17 amino acids. In nucleotides, the CDR3 is TGTGCCAGCAGCGGTAGGAAACGCCTGGGACCGCACTACGAGCAGTACTTC. It translates to CASSGRKRLGPHYEQYF.

This clone was detected once. The CDR3 region is CASSQDRQETQYF. CDR3 nucleotide sequence: TGTGCCAGCAGCCAAGATCGACAAGAGACCCAGTACTTC. This sequence joins TRBV4-2 and TRBJ2-5; D call uncertain. The germline gives CDR1 LGHNA, CDR2 YNFKEQ. This CDR3 comprises 13 residues. The ends were cut back, 0 bases at V and 2 bases at J, with 4 bases in the middle.

The CDR3 region is CASSPRQGNNNEQFF. As DNA, the CDR3 is TGTGCCAGCTCACCACGGCAAGGGAATAACAATGAGCAGTTCTTC. The chain joins TRBV18 to TRBJ2-1; D unresolved. The CDR3 is 15 amino acids. The germline V gene has CDR1 KGHSH and CDR2 LQKENI. Trimming pared 1 base from V and 5 bases from J, leaving 12 bases between.